This T cell receptor beta chain derives from a study of blood T cell repertoires in COVID-19. Overall study context: COVID-19 samples from acute and convalescent phases originated in the United States, Italy and Spain. Sources were T cells, B-cell-depleted T cells, or PBMCs; the material itself was cDNA or gDNA.

Under the authors' procedure: Reference gene primer amplification in the assay estimated nucleated cell counts. Libraries were prepared by immunoSEQ multiplex PCR; TCRdb keeps only in-frame clonotypes and omits some of them. The V and J calls and clone size come from that table; D and trimming were worked out from the DNA. Among 170,000 or so clones, roughly 90% were seen once, and the ten largest hold 0.45% to 0.65%. This CDR3 contains 11 residues. CDR1 and CDR2 from the germline V gene are SQVTM and ANQGSEA. Trimming removed 2 bases at V and 1 base at J, with 2 bases between. The clonotype was recovered from a man aged 50 or older with acute or convalescent COVID-19. The chain joins TRBV29-1 to TRBJ1-1, with no clear D. Sequenced: peripheral blood. The DNA for the CDR3 is TGCAGCGTTGAACAGAACACTGAAGCTTTCTTT. Translation: CSVEQNTEAFF.